One and the same sample provided the 3 T cell receptor beta chains below, sequenced in a study of blood T cell repertoires in COVID-19. Sequencing used immunoSEQ multiplex PCR; TCRdb keeps in-frame clones, though not all of them. The sample includes about 380,000 clones, 85% seen only once; the top ten take 3% to 4%. The sample consisted of peripheral blood. Receptors originate from a woman younger than 30 with acute or convalescent COVID-19.

This CDR3 is CASSLTTGGSYTF. The CDR3 bases are TGCGCCAGCAGTTTAACTACGGGGGGGAGCTACACCTTC. The chain carries TRBV10-1 and TRBJ1-2; a possible D gene is TRBD1 (5 bases). Deletions cut 5 bases from V and 9 bases from J, with 16 bases between. The CDR3 sequence is 13 residues long. Germline CDR1 is WNHNN and CDR2 is SYGVQD (reference sequence).

The chain links TRBV5-8 to TRBJ2-7; TRBD2 matches at 8 bases. Germline loops: CDR1 SGHTS, CDR2 YDEGEE. V lost 3 bases, J lost 0 bases, and 8 bases stayed unmatched. This CDR3 has 16 amino acids. CDR3 in amino acids: CASSSPGSGVSYEQYF. The CDR3 DNA reads as TGTGCCAGCAGCTCGCCCGGTAGCGGGGTCTCCTACGAGCAGTACTTC.

This chain uses TRBV4-1 with TRBJ1-5; a weak D match, TRBD1 (5 bases). This CDR3 is built from 15 residues. CDR1 is MGHRA, CDR2 YSYEKL, per germline. Trimming took off 1 base at V and 7 bases at J, with 14 bases between the two ends. CDR3: CASSQVIGAAQPQHF. The CDR3, as DNA: TGCGCCAGCAGCCAAGTGATAGGGGCGGCCCAGCCCCAGCATTTT.